These 22 T cell receptor beta chains share one sample of origin, sequenced in a study of T cell responses to AZD1222 COVID-19 vaccine. The assay was immunoSEQ multiplex PCR, and TCRdb's table has in-frame clones only and misses some. The table includes around 100,000 clones, around nine tenths detected once. Specimen: peripheral blood, collected 28 days after the second dose of the MenACWY control vaccine. The receptors shown here come from an adult who received the MenACWY meningococcal vaccine as a control.

The V call is TRBV20-1, the J call TRBJ2-7; TRBD2 matches at 8 bases. Germline trimming cut 4 bases from V and 9 bases from J; bases unmatched to any gene: 5. This CDR3 contains 11 residues. In germline, CDR1 is DFQATT, CDR2 SNEGSKA (reference sequence). The CDR3 reads CSANSLAGQYF. In DNA, the CDR3 is TGCAGTGCTAATAGCCTAGCGGGGCAGTACTTC.

V usage is TRBV27 and J usage is TRBJ1-2, with 8 bases matching TRBD1. This CDR3 has 14 amino acids. J was trimmed by 2 bases and V by 5 bases; bases with no gene match: 4. From germline, CDR1 is MNHEY and CDR2 SMNVEV (reference sequence). The CDR3 DNA sequence: TGTGCCAGCAGTACTCGACAGGGGAACTATGGCTACACCTTC. Protein: CASSTRQGNYGYTF.

The CDR3 DNA follows: TGTGCCAGCAGCTTTCAGACAGGGGATAATGAAAAACTGTTTTTT. Its protein is CASSFQTGDNEKLFF. The chain has TRBV7-8 and TRBJ1-4; 8 positions agree with TRBD1. From germline, CDR1 is SGHVS and CDR2 FQNEAQ. V was clipped by 3 bases and J by 4 bases; unmatched bases: 4. This CDR3 is built from 15 residues.

The rearrangement joins TRBV7-2 to TRBJ2-3; perhaps D is TRBD1 or TRBD2 (5 bases each). V shed 3 bases and J shed 3 bases, with 10 bases lying between them. The germline gives CDR1 SGHTA, CDR2 FQGNSA. The CDR3 covers 14 residues. The CDR3 DNA reads TGTGCCAGCAGCTTTTCTGGGGGTACAGATACGCAGTATTTT. This translates into CASSFSGGTDTQYF.

The rearrangement links TRBV9 to TRBJ2-1, with D unclear. Germline V gene data show CDR1 as SGDLS and CDR2 as YYNGEE. This CDR3 is 15 amino acids long. The V gene lost 4 bases and the J gene lost 5 bases, with 16 bases spanning the gap. CDR3 amino acids: CASSRRIPGHNEQFF. Written as DNA, the CDR3 is TGTGCCAGCAGCCGCCGGATCCCGGGCCACAATGAGCAGTTCTTC.

In DNA form, the CDR3 reads TGTGCCAGCAGCGGACCCGGGACAGGGGATTCACCCCTCCACTTT. Residues: CASSGPGTGDSPLHF. This sequence joins TRBV7-9 and TRBJ1-6, with 10 bases aligning to TRBD1. This CDR3 region has 15 residues. With V trimmed by 5 bases and J by 8 bases, 6 bases remained unmatched. Germline CDR1 reads SEHNR; CDR2 reads FQNEAQ (reference sequence).

The chain uses TRBV6-2 or TRBV6-3 and TRBJ2-5; 9 positions agree with TRBD2. CDR1 is MNHEY, CDR2 SVGEGT, per germline. The junction had 8 bases not matched to a gene; V was cut back by 2 bases and J by 1 base. This CDR3 comprises 17 residues. As DNA, the CDR3 is TGTGCCAGCAGTTACCCCATAGCGGGGGAGTCCCAAGAGACCCAGTACTTC. Protein product: CASSYPIAGESQETQYF.

V and J are TRBV4-1 and TRBJ1-6, with unresolved D. Germline loops: CDR1 MGHRA, CDR2 YSYEKL. The CDR3 sequence is 16 residues long. With 0 bases removed from V and 0 bases from J, the gap between germline ends came to 6 bases. The DNA of the CDR3 is TGCGCCAGCAGCCAAGATGATACCTCCTATAATTCACCCCTCCACTTT. Residues: CASSQDDTSYNSPLHF.

The chain uses TRBV10-3 and TRBJ2-1; D might be TRBD2 (5 bases). Germline V gene lookup returns CDR1 ENHRY and CDR2 SYGVKD. The CDR3 contains 16 residues. Between the trimmed V and J ends, which lost 2 bases and 3 bases, there was a span of 14 bases. The CDR3: CAISEPGVSGYNEQFF. CDR3 sequence (DNA): TGTGCCATCAGTGAGCCCGGGGTATCCGGCTACAATGAGCAGTTCTTC.

The gene calls are TRBV28 and TRBJ2-7; possible D gene TRBD1, 7 bases. The CDR3 contains 12 residues. The germline V gene has CDR1 MDHEN and CDR2 SYDVKM. Trimming shortened V by 8 bases and J by 5 bases, and 13 bases separated the two germline ends. CDR3 bases: TGTGCCAGCGTCCAGGGGGGCCACGAGCAGTACTTC. Protein sequence: CASVQGGHEQYF.

The V and J genes are TRBV10-3 and TRBJ1-3, with D uncertain. Germline values: CDR1 ENHRY, CDR2 SYGVKD. Between the trimmed V and J ends, which lost 6 bases and 0 bases, there was a span of 9 bases. The CDR3 is made up of 14 amino acids. Here the CDR3 DNA reads TGTGCCATCAGGGACGGCCGCTCTGGAAACACCATATATTTT. This gives the protein CAIRDGRSGNTIYF.

V and J are TRBV5-1 and TRBJ2-2; TRBD2 aligns across 8 bases. CDR3 size: 17 residues. Germline-derived CDR1 and CDR2 are SGHRS and YFSETQ. Trimming cost V 0 bases and J 7 bases; bases outside gene matches: 11. The CDR3 sequence is CASSLDERGPRNGELFF. In DNA form, the CDR3 reads TGCGCCAGCAGCTTGGACGAGCGGGGGCCCCGGAACGGGGAGCTGTTTTTT. The variable domain in full, with the rest retrieved from reference TRBV5-1 and TRBJ2-2, is KAGVTQTPRYLIKTRGQQVTLSCSPISGHRSVSWYQQTPGQGLQFLFEYFSETQRNKGNFPGRFSGRQFSNSRSEMNVSTLELGDSALYLCASSLDERGPRNGELFFGEGSRLTVL.

The chain is built from TRBV28 and TRBJ2-7; 10 bases agree with TRBD1. This CDR3 is 14 amino acids long. With 1 base clipped from V and 10 bases from J, the junction kept 7 bases outside the gene matches. Germline V gives CDR1 MDHEN, CDR2 SYDVKM. The CDR3 loop reads CASSLSDRGGLQYF. Here the CDR3 DNA reads TGTGCCAGCAGTTTATCGGACAGGGGGGGCCTTCAGTACTTC.

The chain carries TRBV28 and TRBJ1-1; D is uncertain. The V gene lost 4 bases and the J gene lost 6 bases, with 15 bases spanning the gap. The CDR3 contains 14 residues. Germline V gives CDR1 MDHEN, CDR2 SYDVKM. This CDR3 is CASSSISSWAEAFF. CDR3 sequence (DNA): TGTGCCAGCAGTTCCATCTCCAGTTGGGCTGAAGCTTTCTTT.

CDR3 amino acids: CASSSKGWTGRGYTF. DNA of the CDR3: TGTGCCAGCAGCTCAAAGGGATGGACAGGGCGAGGCTACACCTTC. The rearrangement uses TRBV5-4 and TRBJ1-2, with 8 nucleotides matching TRBD1. V shed 3 bases and J 8 bases; nucleotides not matched to a gene: 12. Germline V CDR1 and CDR2: SGHNT, YYREEE (reference sequence). The CDR3 extends over 15 amino acids.

This chain uses TRBV3-1 (or the pseudogene TRBV3-2) with TRBJ2-2; either TRBD1 or TRBD2 may fit D (6 bases each). The CDR3 contains 17 residues. CDR1 and CDR2 (germline): LGHDT, YNNKEL (reference sequence). V lost 3 bases to trimming and J lost 1 base, with 15 bases between them. CDR3 coding DNA: TGTGCCAGCAGCCAGGGAAGAGAGGGGGGGAACACCGGGGAGCTGTTTTTT. Protein sequence: CASSQGREGGNTGELFF.

The rearrangement joins TRBV5-1 to TRBJ1-6, with unresolved D. Germline V gene data show CDR1 as SGHRS and CDR2 as YFSETQ. V was clipped by 4 bases and J by 8 bases, with 13 bases between them. The CDR3 spans 14 residues. The CDR3: CASSGSGLDSPLHF. The CDR3 DNA reads as TGCGCCAGCAGCGGGTCCGGGTTGGATTCACCCCTCCACTTT. Combining the CDR3 with reference TRBV5-1 and TRBJ1-6 gives the whole variable domain KAGVTQTPRYLIKTRGQQVTLSCSPISGHRSVSWYQQTPGQGLQFLFEYFSETQRNKGNFPGRFSGRQFSNSRSEMNVSTLELGDSALYLCASSGSGLDSPLHFGNGTRLTVT.

This clone was observed a few times. V gene TRBV5-6 combines with J gene TRBJ1-1; the D is unclear. There are 15 residues in the CDR3. The germline V gene encodes CDR1 SGHDT and CDR2 YYEEEE. V was trimmed by 2 bases and J by 1 base, leaving 12 bases between them. The CDR3 is CASSFGGRSNTEAFF. CDR3 sequence (DNA): TGTGCCAGCAGCTTTGGCGGGAGGTCGAACACTGAAGCTTTCTTT. Complete variable domain (other parts from reference TRBV5-6 and TRBJ1-1): DAGVTQSPTHLIKTRGQQVTLRCSPKSGHDTVSWYQQALGQGPQFIFQYYEEEERQRGNFPDRFSGHQFPNYSSELNVNALLLGDSALYLCASSFGGRSNTEAFFGQGTRLTVV.

The chain uses TRBV20-1 and TRBJ2-3; no clear D. The CDR3 runs to 11 residues. Trimming shortened V by 6 bases and J by 5 bases, and 9 bases separated the two germline ends. Germline lookup yields CDR1 DFQATT and CDR2 SNEGSKA (reference sequence). The CDR3 region is CSATLEDTQYF. CDR3 DNA sequence: TGCAGTGCAACCTTGGAAGATACGCAGTATTTT.

This chain joins TRBV29-1 and TRBJ1-2; maybe TRBD1 (6 bases). The CDR3 contains 11 residues. Trimming shortened V by 7 bases and J by 7 bases, and 13 bases separated the two germline ends. Looked up from germline, CDR1 is SQVTM and CDR2 is ANQGSEA. CDR3 residues: CSAPRGGGYTF. The DNA of the CDR3 is TGCAGCGCCCCAAGGGGGGGTGGCTACACCTTC.

The chain couples TRBV7-2 to TRBJ1-3; D call uncertain. Germline-derived CDR1 and CDR2 are SGHTA and FQGNSA. Trimming pared 1 base from V and 0 bases from J, leaving 7 bases between. The CDR3 extends over 15 amino acids. The CDR3 loop reads CASSLGINSGNTIYF. CDR3 DNA sequence: TGTGCCAGCAGCTTAGGGATAAACTCTGGAAACACCATATATTTT.

V gene TRBV7-8 combines with J gene TRBJ1-5; possible D gene TRBD1, 5 bases. The V and J ends lost 1 base and 4 bases respectively, with 17 bases between them. The CDR3 is 17 amino acids. Germline lookup yields CDR1 SGHVS and CDR2 FQNEAQ. This CDR3 reads CASSLERRTTTNQPQHF. The CDR3 region has the DNA TGTGCCAGCAGCTTAGAGAGGAGGACAACTACTAATCAGCCCCAGCATTTT.